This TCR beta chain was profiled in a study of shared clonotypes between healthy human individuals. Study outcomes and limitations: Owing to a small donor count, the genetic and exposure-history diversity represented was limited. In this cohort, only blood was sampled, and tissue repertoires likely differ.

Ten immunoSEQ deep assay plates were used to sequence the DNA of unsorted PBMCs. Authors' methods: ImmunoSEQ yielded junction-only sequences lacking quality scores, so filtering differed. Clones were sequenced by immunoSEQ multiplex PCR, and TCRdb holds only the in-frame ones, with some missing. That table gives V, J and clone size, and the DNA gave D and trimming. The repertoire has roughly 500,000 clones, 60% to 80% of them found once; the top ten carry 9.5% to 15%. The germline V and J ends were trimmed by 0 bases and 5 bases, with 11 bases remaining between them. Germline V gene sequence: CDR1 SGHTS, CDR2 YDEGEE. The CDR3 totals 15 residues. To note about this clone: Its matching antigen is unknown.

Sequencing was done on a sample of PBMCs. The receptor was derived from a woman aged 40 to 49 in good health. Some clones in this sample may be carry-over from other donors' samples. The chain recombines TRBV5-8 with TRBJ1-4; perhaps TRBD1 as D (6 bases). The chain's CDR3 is CASSLVVQGNEKLFF. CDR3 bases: TGTGCCAGCAGCTTGGTTGTACAGGGAAATGAAAAACTGTTTTTT.